This T cell receptor (beta chain) was sequenced for a study of early T cells in non-severe SARS-CoV-2 infection. Study in general: Chains stayed unpaired after sequencing of bulk RNA from unsorted whole blood.

This clonotype came up a few times. The germline V and J ends were trimmed by 4 bases and 0 bases, with 6 bases remaining between them. This CDR3 region has 13 residues. The V gene's germline CDR1 is SNHLY and CDR2 FYNNEI. The library protocol tagged individual cDNA molecules with unique molecular identifiers. TCRdb processed the 5' RACE reads anew with MiXCR; each CDR3 protein has one entry. The table shows under 30,000 distinct CDR3 sequences, with approximately 5.6% occurring only once. The sample comprised whole blood. V is TRBV2 and J is TRBJ2-5; possibly TRBD2 for D (5 bases). This sequence was found in an adult who was a healthcare worker with PCR-confirmed SARS-CoV-2 infection or an uninfected control (not recorded which). The CDR3 DNA reads as TGTGCCAGCAGTGTGGACTACCAAGAGACCCAGTACTTC. Translation gives CASSVDYQETQYF.